Listed below are T cell receptor beta chains from one sample, sequenced in a study of blood T cells in healthy people across ages. Using its own MiXCR run on the 5' RACE reads, TCRdb lists one record per CDR3 protein. Among fewer than 1.5 million distinct CDR3 sequences listed, about 40% were seen once. The sample taken for sequencing was blood. The receptor source for this set is a woman under 30 in good health. Both conserved end residues are part of each CDR3. D genes are given only for firm matches. Expanded clones are given a class, and other clones once, few, many or no size at all.

TRBJ2-7 | - | TRBV29-1 | few | CSVAPGNSYEQYF | TGCAGCGTTGCTCCAGGGAATTCCTACGAGCAGTACTTC
TRBJ1-2 | - | TRBV27 | few | CASARLQGSRYGYTF | TGTGCCAGCGCTAGACTTCAGGGTTCTCGCTATGGCTACACCTTC
TRBJ1-1 | - | TRBV27 | - | CASRRGGLTEAFF | TGTGCCAGCAGGCGGGGGGGTCTCACTGAAGCTTTCTTT
TRBJ1-2 | - | TRBV6-5 | - | CASSYSSQVTNYGYTF | TGTGCCAGCAGTTACTCGAGCCAGGTTACTAACTATGGCTACACCTTC
TRBJ2-3 | - | TRBV4-1 | - | CASSQESPGTQYF | TGCGCCAGCAGCCAAGAATCCCCCGGTACGCAGTATTTT
TRBJ2-7 | TRBD1 | TRBV6-5 | - | CASSSPGQGPSYEQYF | TGTGCCAGCAGTTCCCCGGGACAGGGACCCTCCTACGAGCAGTACTTC
TRBJ2-1 | TRBD2 | TRBV3-1 | - | CASSSGTSWSGNGQFF | TGTGCCAGCAGTTCCGGGACTAGCTGGAGTGGCAATGGGCAGTTCTTC
TRBJ2-7 | TRBD2 | TRBV3-1 | - | CASSRGSLAGGGVYEQYF | TGTGCCAGCAGCCGAGGTAGCCTAGCGGGAGGGGGCGTTTACGAGCAGTACTTC
TRBJ2-5 | - | TRBV9 | - | CASSPRLEGETQYF | TGTGCCAGCAGCCCTCGACTAGAAGGGGAGACCCAGTACTTC
TRBJ2-7 | TRBD2 | TRBV6-6 | - | CASSPRGTSGNEQYF | TGTGCCAGCAGTCCCCGGGGGACTAGCGGGAACGAGCAGTACTTC
TRBJ2-7 | - | TRBV7-9 | - | CASSSTQSSRDEQYF | TGTGCCAGCAGCTCCACTCAATCCTCCAGGGACGAGCAGTACTTC
TRBJ2-7 | - | TRBV5-6 | - | CASSLDVTYEQYF | TGTGCCAGCAGCTTGGACGTGACCTACGAGCAGTACTTC
TRBJ2-3 | - | TRBV10-3 | - | CAIMAGLGDTQYF | TGTGCCATCATGGCGGGCCTGGGGGATACGCAGTATTTT
TRBJ2-1 | - | TRBV5-1 | - | CASRQQDIYNEQFF | TGCGCCAGCAGACAACAGGATATATACAATGAGCAGTTCTTC
TRBJ1-5 | - | TRBV4-1 | - | CASGPVAGGRKPQHF | TGCGCCAGCGGCCCCGTTGCTGGCGGACGGAAACCCCAGCATTTT
TRBJ1-1 | - | TRBV15 | - | CATSRDNQGNTEAFF | TGTGCCACCAGCAGAGATAATCAGGGGAACACTGAAGCTTTCTTT
TRBJ2-5 | TRBD2 | TRBV7-2 | few | CASSLSGGVLETQYF | TGTGCCAGCAGCCTTAGCGGGGGGGTGCTGGAGACCCAGTACTTC
TRBJ2-5 | - | TRBV13 | - | CASSLGLADEETQYF | TGTGCCAGCAGCTTAGGTTTAGCGGACGAAGAGACCCAGTACTTC
TRBJ2-3 | - | TRBV29-1 | many | CSVEEDRSDTQYF | TGCAGCGTTGAAGAGGACAGAAGCGATACGCAGTATTTT
TRBJ1-1 | - | TRBV10-3 | - | CAIRLGGSTEVFF | TGTGCCATCAGGTTAGGGGGTTCCACTGAAGTTTTCTTT
TRBJ2-3 | - | TRBV2 | - | CASSEFRTASTDTQYF | TGTGCCAGCAGTGAATTCCGGACGGCTAGCACAGATACGCAGTATTTT
TRBJ2-3 | TRBD1 | TRBV6-5 | - | CASGGRGLRDTQYF | TGTGCCAGCGGAGGCAGGGGGCTTCGGGATACGCAGTATTTT